The clone carrying this TCR beta chain was picked up one time. This sample is part of a study of T cells in tuberculosis. Deletions cut 7 bases from V and 8 bases from J, with 12 bases between. This CDR3 region has 13 residues. In germline, CDR1 is LNHDA, CDR2 SQIVND (reference sequence). At study entry, adolescents had tuberculin skin tests and IGRA screening. TCRdb's copy holds only in-frame clones and misses some; the assay was immunoSEQ multiplex PCR. Of under 45,000 clones in the sample, about 96% are singletons; the top ten hold 3% to 4.5%. Source material: PBMCs. This TCR derives from a donor aged 10 to 29 with latent tuberculosis or without tuberculosis infection. This chain links TRBV19 with TRBJ1-6; maybe TRBD1 (5 bases). CDR3 bases: TGTGCCAGTACCATGGGGGGAGATTCACCCCTCCACTTT. This encodes CASTMGGDSPLHF.